This T cell receptor beta chain stems from a study of cytomegalovirus exposure and HLA in healthy donors. Turning to the study itself: Early release data held tens of millions of unique TCRs from HLA-typed donors.

This clone was counted only a few times. No antigen is known for it. Germline V gene lookup returns CDR1 SGHRS and CDR2 YFSETQ. The CDR3 has 16 amino acids. V lost 4 bases and J 2 bases, leaving 17 bases between the germline ends. Vbeta (60) and Jbeta (13) primers were used in the PCR. Sequenced by immunoSEQ multiplex PCR; TCRdb stores in-frame clones only, minus some. This sample has 60,000 to 75,000 clones; 85% to 90% occur once, and the top ten carry roughly 12%. General study results and limits: Most TCR beta V segments were productive about 87% or about 30% of the time in an earlier analysis.

The receptor's source is a woman in her twenties or thirties in good health and CMV-seropositive. V and J are TRBV5-1 and TRBJ2-3; a weak D match, TRBD1 (6 bases). The sample comprised PBMCs. The CDR3 DNA reads TGCGCCAGCAGCGCGCCGCAGGGGCTTGCCACAGATACGCAGTATTTT. Translated, it gives CASSAPQGLATDTQYF.